The 6 T cell receptor beta chains below were found in one sample sequenced in a study of beta chain features in type 1 diabetes. Reverse transcribing all isolated RNA meant expressed TCRB transcripts were sequenced. The protocol was immunoSEQ multiplex PCR, while the TCRdb copy is restricted to in-frame clones and leaves out a portion. The table lists 300,000 to 450,000 clones, roughly 21% of them singletons, with 0.035% to 0.05% in the top ten. The sample was naive CD4+ T cells from blood. The receptors shown here come from a woman aged 18-35 years in good health.

The chain recombines TRBV7-2 with TRBJ1-2; perhaps TRBD1 as D (6 bases). The CDR3 spans 14 residues. V lost 5 bases and J lost 9, with 19 bases in between. Germline V gives CDR1 SGHTA, CDR2 FQGNSA. The CDR3 DNA reads as TGTGCCAGCAGCGAAAACTACAGGGTTGGTAGCTACACCTTC. It translates to CASSENYRVGSYTF.

The chain recombines TRBV7-9 with TRBJ1-2; weak D call: TRBD1 (5 bases). The V gene's germline CDR1 is SEHNR and CDR2 FQNEAQ (reference sequence). Trimming pared 0 bases from V and 3 bases from J, leaving 11 bases between. This CDR3 spans 15 amino acids. CDR3 amino acids: CASSLAQGSHYGYTF. The CDR3 DNA is TGTGCCAGCAGCTTAGCGCAGGGCAGCCACTATGGCTACACCTTC.

CDR3 DNA sequence: TGCAGCGTTAAAGGACAGGGAGTAACTAACTATGGCTACACCTTC. It is translated as CSVKGQGVTNYGYTF. The chain links TRBV29-1 to TRBJ1-2; TRBD1 matches at 8 bases. Per germline, CDR1 SQVTM and CDR2 ANQGSEA. CDR3 length equals 15 residues. Germline trimming cut 5 bases from V and 0 bases from J; bases unmatched to any gene: 8.

The chain couples TRBV14 to TRBJ2-5, with TRBD1 identical over 10 bases. CDR3 length: 15 amino acids. CDR1 is SGHDN, CDR2 FVKESK, per germline. Unmatched junction bases numbered 8, after V lost 5 bases and J lost 5 bases. The CDR3 DNA follows: TGTGCCAGCAGCTTATGGACAGGGGGAGGTGAGACCCAGTACTTC. It codes for CASSLWTGGGETQYF.

The table lists this clone with a few counts. Other DNA sequences in the sample encode the same CDR3. The J gene is TRBJ2-1, the V gene TRBV19; D is ambiguous. The CDR3 covers 11 residues. Germline values: CDR1 LNHDA, CDR2 SQIVND (reference sequence). Deletions cut 1 base from V and 9 bases from J, with 4 bases between. CDR3 loop: CASSIASEQFF. In DNA, the CDR3 is TGTGCCAGTAGTATAGCGAGTGAGCAGTTCTTC.

The CDR3 bases are TGTGCCAGTCAGGGGGCCGTCAAAAACATTCAGTACTTC. It specifies CASQGAVKNIQYF. The V gene is TRBV25-1, the J gene TRBJ2-4; 8 nucleotides line up with TRBD1. The CDR3 extends over 13 amino acids. Trimming cost V 9 bases and J 3 bases; bases outside gene matches: 4. Germline loops: CDR1 MGHDK, CDR2 SYGVNS.